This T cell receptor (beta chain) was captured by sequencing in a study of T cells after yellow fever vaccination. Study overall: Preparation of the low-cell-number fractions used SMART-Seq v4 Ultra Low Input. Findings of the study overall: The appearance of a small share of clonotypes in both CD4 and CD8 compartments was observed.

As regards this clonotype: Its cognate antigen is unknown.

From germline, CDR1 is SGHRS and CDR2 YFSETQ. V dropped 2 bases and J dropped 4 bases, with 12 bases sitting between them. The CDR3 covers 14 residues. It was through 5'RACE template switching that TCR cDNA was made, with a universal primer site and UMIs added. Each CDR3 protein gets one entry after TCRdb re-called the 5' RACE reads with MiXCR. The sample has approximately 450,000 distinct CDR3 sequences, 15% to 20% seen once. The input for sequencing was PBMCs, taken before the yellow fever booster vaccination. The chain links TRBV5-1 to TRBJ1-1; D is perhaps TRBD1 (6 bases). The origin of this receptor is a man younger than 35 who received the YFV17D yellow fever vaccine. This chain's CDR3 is CASSFGGGSTEAFF. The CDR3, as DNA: TGCGCCAGCAGCTTCGGGGGCGGGAGCACTGAAGCTTTCTTT.